This TCR beta chain was sequenced for a study of response to subunit inactivated influenza vaccine. Study results and limitations: The authors proposed limited new T cell recruitment per seasonal influenza vaccination.

This clonotype appeared a few times. Its target is unknown. Trimming cost V 1 base and J 7 bases; bases outside gene matches: 11. The CDR3 has 16 residues. The V gene's germline CDR1 is SGHTA and CDR2 FQGNSA. TCRdb reprocessed the RT-PCR reads with MiXCR, giving one entry per CDR3 protein. This table has more than 600,000 distinct CDR3 sequences, 18% appearing once. This specimen was PBMCs from blood, taken 5 days after vaccination. This TCR was recovered from a man aged 45-65 years who received an inactivated influenza vaccine. The chain links TRBV7-2 to TRBJ2-7; 9 nucleotides match TRBD2. The CDR3 DNA follows: TGTGCCAGCAGCTTAGATGGTTTAGCGGGAGCATATGAGCAGTACTTC. Translation: CASSLDGLAGAYEQYF.